The 3 T cell receptor beta chains below were found in one sample sequenced in a study of beta chain features in type 1 diabetes. Study findings and constraints: Across all four CD4+ subsets, people with type 1 diabetes showed modestly shorter TCRB CDR3s.

The study reverse transcribed the entire isolated RNA, so it sequenced expressed TCRB transcripts. Clones were read by immunoSEQ multiplex PCR, and TCRdb kept only the in-frame ones, dropping some. The sample contains under 850,000 clones, under 15% of which appear only once. These receptors have no identified antigens. Sequencing used naive CD4+ T cells from blood. The receptors were gathered from a young man with type 1 diabetes.

CDR3 bases: TGTGCCACCAGCTCAAGGTTCGAAGGTGGGACTTTCTTT. Its translation: CATSSRFEGGTFF. The V call is TRBV15, the J call TRBJ1-1; D is ambiguous. The CDR3 loop spans 13 amino acids. The V gene's germline CDR1 is LNHNV and CDR2 YYDKDF (reference sequence). V was cut by 5 bases and J by 12 bases, with 19 bases left in between.

This chain's CDR3 is CASRKTKASSYNEQFF. The CDR3 nucleotides read TGTGCCAGCAGGAAAACCAAAGCAAGCTCCTACAATGAGCAGTTCTTC. The rearrangement joins TRBV6-8 to TRBJ2-1; D gene ambiguous. V dropped 6 bases and J dropped 0 bases, with 15 bases sitting between them. Germline lookup yields CDR1 MNHGY and CDR2 SAAAGT. This CDR3 comprises 16 residues.

The chain recombines TRBV19 with TRBJ2-7, with 12 bases identical to TRBD2. CDR1 and CDR2 from the germline V gene are LNHDA and SQIVND (reference sequence). V shed 1 base and J 3 bases; nucleotides not matched to a gene: 7. This CDR3 has 17 amino acids. Written as DNA, the CDR3 is TGTGCCAGTAGTATAGTCAAGACTAGCGGGGGCTACTACGAGCAGTACTTC. Its translation is CASSIVKTSGGYYEQYF.